This T cell receptor (delta chain) was captured in a study of gamma-delta T cells after stem cell transplantation. TCRdb ran CATT on the RT-PCR reads. The sample carries over 1,500 delta-chain clones, around 6% recorded once. This clone was seen a handful of times. A read error is the likely source, as a far larger clone sits one nucleotide away. This receptor was taken from a human donor. It is not recorded whose cells these are; they may come from a transplant donor. Source material: gamma-delta T cells.

The DNA of the CDR3 is TGTGCCTGTGACATCCTTCCTGATACTGGGGGAAACGTCGCACCATACGCCGATAAACTCATCTTT. Translating gives CACDILPDTGGNVAPYADKLIF. The chain employs TRDV2 and TRDJ1; TRDD3 matches 9 bases. V dropped 2 bases and J dropped 3; count of bases not matched to a gene: 27. This CDR3 contains 22 residues. The germline V gene has CDR1 GEAIGNYY and CDR2 EKD.